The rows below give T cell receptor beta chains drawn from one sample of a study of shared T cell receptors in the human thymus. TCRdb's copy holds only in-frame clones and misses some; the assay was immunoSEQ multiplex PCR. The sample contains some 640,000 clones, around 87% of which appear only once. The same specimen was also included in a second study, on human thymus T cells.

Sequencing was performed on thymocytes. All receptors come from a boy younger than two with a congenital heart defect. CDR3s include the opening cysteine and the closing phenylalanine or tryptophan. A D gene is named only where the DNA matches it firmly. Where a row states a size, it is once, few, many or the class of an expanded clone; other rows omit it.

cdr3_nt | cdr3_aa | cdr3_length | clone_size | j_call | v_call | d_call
TGCAGCGTTGCCCCCGACAGGCGTATACCCTACAATGAGCAGTTCTTC | CSVAPDRRIPYNEQFF | 16 | - | TRBJ2-1 | TRBV29-1 | -
TGCGCCAGCAGCCAAGATGGTGAGACAGGGGCCACCGGGGAGCTGTTTTTT | CASSQDGETGATGELFF | 17 | - | TRBJ2-2 | TRBV4-3 | TRBD1
TGTGCCAGCAGCCAAGTCTTCGAGACTAGCGGGGGCTACGTCGACAATGAGCAGTTCTTC | CASSQVFETSGGYVDNEQFF | 20 | - | TRBJ2-1 | TRBV4-2 | TRBD2
TGTGCCAGCAGCTTACCCGGGACTAGCGGGGGTAGGGAGCTGTTTTTT | CASSLPGTSGGRELFF | 16 | - | TRBJ2-2 | TRBV7-6 | TRBD2
TGTGCCTGGAAACACAGGACCTATAATTCCCCCCTCCACTTT | CAWKHRTYNSPLHF | 14 | - | TRBJ1-6 | TRBV30 | -
TGTGCCAGCAGCTTAGTCACGCAGGGTTTGGCCTATAATTCACCCCTCCACTTT | CASSLVTQGLAYNSPLHF | 18 | - | TRBJ1-6 | TRBV7-2 | -
TGCAGCGTTGGACAGGGGCCCCAAGAGACCCAGTACTTC | CSVGQGPQETQYF | 13 | - | TRBJ2-5 | TRBV29-1 | TRBD1
TGTGCCAGCAGTTCGAAAGCGGGTTCGTCCTACGAGCAGTACTTC | CASSSKAGSSYEQYF | 15 | - | TRBJ2-7 | TRBV5-6 | -
TGTGCCAGCAGTCCCAAGGGGGGGGAGACCCAGTACTTC | CASSPKGGETQYF | 13 | - | TRBJ2-5 | TRBV28 | -
TGCAGCGTTGGGGCAGGCACAGAACCCCAGCATTTT | CSVGAGTEPQHF | 12 | - | TRBJ1-5 | TRBV29-1 | -
TGTGCCAGCAGTCCCTTTGGGACAAACTCCTACAATGAGCAGTTCTTC | CASSPFGTNSYNEQFF | 16 | - | TRBJ2-1 | TRBV28 | -
TGCAGTGCTAGTCACTCCTACGAGCAGTACTTC | CSASHSYEQYF | 11 | once | TRBJ2-7 | TRBV20-1 | -
TGTGCCAGTAGTATAGGGTTGGTAGCGGGAGTGGGGGGGAATGAGCAGTTCTTC | CASSIGLVAGVGGNEQFF | 18 | once | TRBJ2-1 | TRBV19 | TRBD2
TGTGCCAGCACCCGCCTGGGGAGGCCGGGGACTGAAGCTTTCTTT | CASTRLGRPGTEAFF | 15 | - | TRBJ1-1 | TRBV6-6 | -
TGTGCCAGCAGCTTGGCCTTCAGGGCGCCCTACTATGGCTACACCTTC | CASSLAFRAPYYGYTF | 16 | - | TRBJ1-2 | TRBV5-4 | -
TGTGCCAGCTCACCAGGAGTTTTCGGCTACACCTTC | CASSPGVFGYTF | 12 | few | TRBJ1-2 | TRBV18 | -
TGTGCCAGCAGTGCCATTGGGTCCCAGCGGGAGACCTACGAGCAGTACTTC | CASSAIGSQRETYEQYF | 17 | - | TRBJ2-7 | TRBV6-1 | TRBD2
TGTGCCAGCAGGGGGACATTTCAAACAGATACGCAGTATTTT | CASRGTFQTDTQYF | 14 | - | TRBJ2-3 | TRBV6-6 | -
TGTGCCAGCAGCTTGGTAATAGTCAACGAGCAGTACTTC | CASSLVIVNEQYF | 13 | - | TRBJ2-7 | TRBV5-5 | -
TGTGCCAGCAGTTTATCACCCCAGGGCAATGAGCAGTTCTTC | CASSLSPQGNEQFF | 14 | - | TRBJ2-1 | TRBV28 | -
TGTGCCAGCAGCCAAGCCCAGACTAGCGGGAGGGCCCCCAGCACAGATACGCAGTATTTT | CASSQAQTSGRAPSTDTQYF | 20 | once | TRBJ2-3 | TRBV14 | TRBD2
TGTGCCAGCAGTTTCGTAAACGAGCAGTACTTC | CASSFVNEQYF | 11 | - | TRBJ2-7 | TRBV28 | -
TGTGCCAGTACCGTAAGGGGTAGCGGCGGACCTAAGGATACGCAGTATTTT | CASTVRGSGGPKDTQYF | 17 | - | TRBJ2-3 | TRBV19 | -
TGTGCCAGCAGCGGAAGCGGGAGTACCTACGAGCAGTACTTC | CASSGSGSTYEQYF | 14 | - | TRBJ2-7 | TRBV9 | TRBD2
TGTGCCAGCAGCTCGGACGACAGGCTGGCAGCTTTCTTT | CASSSDDRLAAFF | 13 | - | TRBJ1-1 | TRBV7-9 | -
TGCGCCAGCAGCAATCCGGGACAGATTAACTATGGCTACACCTTC | CASSNPGQINYGYTF | 15 | - | TRBJ1-2 | TRBV5-1 | TRBD1
TGTGCCAGCAGCTTGGCAGGGGTGGATTCACCCCTCCACTTT | CASSLAGVDSPLHF | 14 | - | TRBJ1-6 | TRBV5-6 | -
TGTGCCAGCAGCCCATACCTAGCGGGGTCATACAATGAGCAGTTCTTC | CASSPYLAGSYNEQFF | 16 | - | TRBJ2-1 | TRBV7-9 | TRBD2
TGTGCCAGCAGCACACTGACTCCTGCCTCTGGAAACACCATATATTTT | CASSTLTPASGNTIYF | 16 | - | TRBJ1-3 | TRBV9 | -
TGTGCCAGCTCACCACTCACGACTTCCTACGAGCAGTACTTC | CASSPLTTSYEQYF | 14 | - | TRBJ2-7 | TRBV18 | -
TGTGCCAGCAGCCTGAAGAGAGACACTGATCAGCCCCAGCATTTT | CASSLKRDTDQPQHF | 15 | - | TRBJ1-5 | TRBV7-2 | -
TGTGCCAGCAGCTTGAGCTCTGGGGCCAACGTCCTGACTTTC | CASSLSSGANVLTF | 14 | - | TRBJ2-6 | TRBV13 | -
TGTGCCAGCAGCCCAAGTGGAGACAGGGGGCGCGTCGAGCAGTACTTC | CASSPSGDRGRVEQYF | 16 | - | TRBJ2-7 | TRBV9 | TRBD1
TGTGCCAGCAGCCCCCGTGAGACCCAGTACTTC | CASSPRETQYF | 11 | - | TRBJ2-5 | TRBV13 | -
TGTGCCAGCAGCGCAGAAACCGGACAGGGGAGGAGGGATAGCACAGATACGCAGTATTTT | CASSAETGQGRRDSTDTQYF | 20 | - | TRBJ2-3 | TRBV9 | TRBD1
TGTGCCAGTAGTTCGCACGACAGGGCCAATCAGCCCCAGCATTTT | CASSSHDRANQPQHF | 15 | - | TRBJ1-5 | TRBV19 | TRBD1
TGTGCCTGGAGCTTCCCCAACAGGGGGCGCCCCGGGGAGCTGTTTTTT | CAWSFPNRGRPGELFF | 16 | - | TRBJ2-2 | TRBV30 | TRBD1
TGTGCCAGCAGCACGACAGGGGGTGAAAAACTGTTTTTT | CASSTTGGEKLFF | 13 | - | TRBJ1-4 | TRBV27 | TRBD1
TGTGCCAGCAGTGACCTGACACTCTCCTACGAGCAGTACTTC | CASSDLTLSYEQYF | 14 | - | TRBJ2-7 | TRBV25-1 | -
TGTGCCAGCAGCTCCGGACTAGCGGGGACCGAGCAGTACTTC | CASSSGLAGTEQYF | 14 | - | TRBJ2-7 | TRBV7-6 | TRBD2
TGTGCCAGCAGTTTACCAGGGAGGGGTAATTCACCCCTCCACTTT | CASSLPGRGNSPLHF | 15 | - | TRBJ1-6 | TRBV27 | -
TGTGCCAGCAGCTTAGCGGGAGACAATGAGCAGTTCTTC | CASSLAGDNEQFF | 13 | - | TRBJ2-1 | TRBV11-2 | -
TGTGCCAGCAGTTTGGGGAGCGGTGCCACCGGACTAGCCAAAAACATTCAGTACTTC | CASSLGSGATGLAKNIQYF | 19 | - | TRBJ2-4 | TRBV28 | -
TGTGCCAGCAGTTCAAACAGGGACCCCGGGGAGCTGTTTTTT | CASSSNRDPGELFF | 14 | - | TRBJ2-2 | TRBV28 | -
TGCGCCAGCAGCCACCGGACAGGGTGGAACACCGGGGAGCTGTTTTTT | CASSHRTGWNTGELFF | 16 | - | TRBJ2-2 | TRBV4-3 | TRBD1
TGTGCCAGCAGAGGTTACTTGACAGGGGGCGGCGAGCAGTACTTC | CASRGYLTGGGEQYF | 15 | - | TRBJ2-7 | TRBV28 | TRBD1
TGTGCCAGTCAACTTACAGGGCAACTTAGCAATCAGCCCCAGCATTTT | CASQLTGQLSNQPQHF | 16 | - | TRBJ1-5 | TRBV19 | -
TGTGCCAGCAGCCAAAACTCCAATGAGCAGTTCTTC | CASSQNSNEQFF | 12 | - | TRBJ2-1 | TRBV7-9 | -
TGTGCCAGCAGCAACGGACTAGCGGGGGGATCGACCTACGAGCAGTACTTC | CASSNGLAGGSTYEQYF | 17 | - | TRBJ2-7 | TRBV5-7 | TRBD2
TGCGCCAGCAGCCAAGTGACGGGACAGGGGGGGAACTACGAGCAGTACTTC | CASSQVTGQGGNYEQYF | 17 | - | TRBJ2-7 | TRBV4-3 | TRBD1
TGCGCCAGCAGCCTAGGTCCTAGGGGAGATACGCAGTATTTT | CASSLGPRGDTQYF | 14 | - | TRBJ2-3 | TRBV4-1 | -
TGTGCCAGCAGCTTAGTTCGGCAGGGGGGCTCTACCACAGATACGCAGTATTTT | CASSLVRQGGSTTDTQYF | 18 | - | TRBJ2-3 | TRBV7-2 | -
TGTGCCAGCAGCGTAGTTGGTAGCGGGAGACATACCGGGGAGCTGTTTTTT | CASSVVGSGRHTGELFF | 17 | - | TRBJ2-2 | TRBV9 | TRBD2
TGTGCCTGGAGCGCCCTCGGGACAGGGGGCAGAAACACCATATATTTT | CAWSALGTGGRNTIYF | 16 | - | TRBJ1-3 | TRBV30 | TRBD1
TGCAGTGCTAGATCCCTCTATGGCTACACCTTC | CSARSLYGYTF | 11 | - | TRBJ1-2 | TRBV20-1 | -
TGTGCCAGCAGTGGGGGCCGAGGATGGCAGCCCCAGCATTTT | CASSGGRGWQPQHF | 14 | - | TRBJ1-5 | TRBV6-4 | -
TGTGCCAGCAGGGCGCAGGGGCGGGGGAGCTCTGGGGCCAACGTCCTGACTTTC | CASRAQGRGSSGANVLTF | 18 | - | TRBJ2-6 | TRBV2 | -